These T cell receptor beta chains were read from a single sample in a study of technical replicates of blood from several donors. Only in-frame clones appear in the TCRdb table, and some are missing; sequencing was by immunoSEQ multiplex PCR. Of approximately 87,000 clones listed, 85% to 95% are singletons. Sequenced: T cells isolated from PBMCs. These receptors all come from a human donor in good health. The CDR3 runs from the conserved cysteine through the conserved F or W. A D gene is named only where the DNA matches it firmly. Not all rows give a size; the values are once, few, many and, for expanded clones, a class.

abundance: NA
d_gene: NA
v_gene: TRBV11-3
j_gene: TRBJ2-3
CDR3aa: CASMRATDTQYF
CDR3nt: TGTGCCAGCATGAGAGCCACAGATACGCAGTATTTT

abundance: NA
d_gene: TRBD1
v_gene: TRBV6-1
j_gene: TRBJ2-4
CDR3aa: CASSEGETGANIQYF
CDR3nt: TGTGCCAGCAGTGAAGGGGAGACAGGGGCCAACATTCAGTACTTC

abundance: once
d_gene: NA
v_gene: TRBV9
j_gene: TRBJ2-1
CDR3aa: CASSVEQSSYNEQFF
CDR3nt: TGTGCCAGCAGCGTAGAACAGAGCTCCTACAATGAGCAGTTCTTC

abundance: NA
d_gene: NA
v_gene: TRBV2
j_gene: TRBJ1-1
CDR3aa: CASNTPRGKLAFF
CDR3nt: TGTGCCAGCAATACCCCCAGGGGAAAACTAGCTTTCTTT

abundance: once
d_gene: TRBD2
v_gene: TRBV9
j_gene: TRBJ2-3
CDR3aa: CASSVRPSGTDTQYF
CDR3nt: TGTGCCAGCAGCGTTAGGCCTAGCGGGACAGATACGCAGTATTTT

abundance: NA
d_gene: TRBD2
v_gene: TRBV10-3
j_gene: TRBJ2-3
CDR3aa: CAISESIDLAGSTDTQYF
CDR3nt: TGTGCCATCAGTGAGTCGATCGACTTAGCGGGGAGCACAGATACGCAGTATTTT

abundance: NA
d_gene: NA
v_gene: TRBV5-1
j_gene: TRBJ2-5
CDR3aa: CASSPDLSGQETQYF
CDR3nt: TGCGCCAGCAGCCCGGACTTATCGGGGCAAGAGACCCAGTACTTC

abundance: NA
d_gene: TRBD1
v_gene: TRBV27
j_gene: TRBJ2-5
CDR3aa: CASSGTVRETQYF
CDR3nt: TGTGCCAGCAGTGGGACAGTAAGAGAGACCCAGTACTTC

abundance: once
d_gene: NA
v_gene: TRBV4-2
j_gene: TRBJ2-2
CDR3aa: CASSQDTTGIGGELFF
CDR3nt: TGTGCCAGCAGCCAAGATACTACAGGGATCGGCGGGGAGCTGTTTTTT

abundance: NA
d_gene: NA
v_gene: TRBV27
j_gene: TRBJ2-1
CDR3aa: CASSSVSMAGSYNEQFF
CDR3nt: TGTGCCAGCAGTTCTGTGTCCATGGCGGGCTCTTACAATGAGCAGTTCTTC

abundance: NA
d_gene: NA
v_gene: TRBV6-1
j_gene: TRBJ1-1
CDR3aa: CASSDFGRGTEAFF
CDR3nt: TGTGCCAGCAGTGATTTTGGTCGGGGGACTGAAGCTTTCTTT

abundance: NA
d_gene: NA
v_gene: TRBV19
j_gene: TRBJ2-1
CDR3aa: CASRFGNEQFF
CDR3nt: TGTGCCAGTAGATTCGGCAATGAGCAGTTCTTC

abundance: NA
d_gene: NA
v_gene: TRBV14
j_gene: TRBJ1-1
CDR3aa: CASSQTGFTEAFF
CDR3nt: TGTGCCAGCAGCCAAACGGGTTTCACTGAAGCTTTCTTT

abundance: NA
d_gene: TRBD1
v_gene: TRBV27
j_gene: TRBJ1-2
CDR3aa: CASSLGGQEGYGYTF
CDR3nt: TGTGCCAGCAGTTTAGGGGGACAGGAGGGCTATGGCTACACCTTC

abundance: NA
d_gene: TRBD2
v_gene: TRBV7-2
j_gene: TRBJ2-2
CDR3aa: CASSLAPGGSVAGELFF
CDR3nt: TGTGCCAGCAGCTTAGCGCCGGGCGGGAGCGTTGCCGGGGAGCTGTTTTTT

abundance: NA
d_gene: TRBD2
v_gene: TRBV7-7
j_gene: TRBJ2-5
CDR3aa: CASSPRTSGRGETQYF
CDR3nt: TGTGCTAGCAGCCCCCGGACTAGCGGGAGAGGGGAGACCCAGTACTTC

abundance: NA
d_gene: NA
v_gene: TRBV5-1
j_gene: TRBJ2-7
CDR3aa: CASSLILRTYEQYF
CDR3nt: TGCGCCAGCAGCTTGATTTTGCGGACCTACGAGCAGTACTTC

abundance: NA
d_gene: NA
v_gene: TRBV6-1
j_gene: TRBJ1-5
CDR3aa: CASSGQPGSNQPQHF
CDR3nt: TGTGCCAGCAGTGGCCAACCGGGGAGCAATCAGCCCCAGCATTTT

abundance: once
d_gene: TRBD1
v_gene: TRBV6-6
j_gene: TRBJ1-1
CDR3aa: CASSYSRQGGTEAFF
CDR3nt: TGTGCCAGCAGTTACTCAAGACAGGGAGGCACTGAAGCTTTCTTT

abundance: NA
d_gene: TRBD1
v_gene: TRBV28
j_gene: TRBJ2-7
CDR3aa: CASSSNPGTGAYEQYF
CDR3nt: TGTGCCAGCAGTTCGAACCCAGGAACAGGGGCCTACGAGCAGTACTTC

abundance: NA
d_gene: TRBD2
v_gene: TRBV29-1
j_gene: TRBJ2-7
CDR3aa: CSVLAGGSYEQYF
CDR3nt: TGCAGCGTACTAGCGGGAGGCTCCTACGAGCAGTACTTC

abundance: NA
d_gene: TRBD2
v_gene: TRBV30
j_gene: TRBJ2-1
CDR3aa: CATRGLATLNEQFF
CDR3nt: TGTGCCACGAGAGGACTAGCGACCCTCAATGAGCAGTTCTTC

abundance: NA
d_gene: TRBD2
v_gene: TRBV9
j_gene: TRBJ2-1
CDR3aa: CASSTRPVVAGRGEQFF
CDR3nt: TGTGCCAGCAGCACCCGCCCTGTGGTAGCGGGAAGAGGTGAGCAGTTCTTC

abundance: NA
d_gene: NA
v_gene: TRBV9
j_gene: TRBJ2-7
CDR3aa: CASSVGWGLEQYF
CDR3nt: TGTGCCAGCAGCGTAGGGTGGGGGCTCGAGCAGTACTTC

abundance: NA
d_gene: NA
v_gene: TRBV6-4
j_gene: TRBJ2-7
CDR3aa: CASSEPRTYEQYF
CDR3nt: TGTGCCAGCAGTGAGCCCAGGACCTACGAGCAGTACTTC

abundance: NA
d_gene: NA
v_gene: TRBV30
j_gene: TRBJ2-3
CDR3aa: CAWSQTRVDTQYF
CDR3nt: TGTGCCTGGAGTCAAACTCGGGTAGATACGCAGTATTTT

abundance: NA
d_gene: TRBD1
v_gene: TRBV10-2
j_gene: TRBJ2-3
CDR3aa: CASRGRGQGTDTQYF
CDR3nt: TGCGCCAGCAGGGGTAGGGGACAGGGGACAGATACGCAGTATTTT

abundance: NA
d_gene: TRBD2
v_gene: TRBV7-2
j_gene: TRBJ2-7
CDR3aa: CASSPVGAGAYEQYF
CDR3nt: TGTGCCAGCAGCCCCGTTGGGGCGGGAGCCTACGAGCAGTACTTC

abundance: NA
d_gene: TRBD1
v_gene: TRBV6-5
j_gene: TRBJ1-2
CDR3aa: CASTVAGGFSGYTF
CDR3nt: TGTGCCAGCACTGTGGCAGGGGGGTTCTCTGGCTACACCTTC

abundance: NA
d_gene: NA
v_gene: TRBV5-4
j_gene: TRBJ1-1
CDR3aa: CASSGTAEAFF
CDR3nt: TGTGCCAGCAGCGGCACAGCTGAAGCTTTCTTT

abundance: NA
d_gene: TRBD2
v_gene: TRBV6-5
j_gene: TRBJ2-1
CDR3aa: CASSPSGTRGEQFF
CDR3nt: TGTGCCAGCAGTCCTTCCGGGACTAGGGGTGAGCAGTTCTTC

abundance: NA
d_gene: NA
v_gene: TRBV7-3
j_gene: TRBJ1-1
CDR3aa: CASSYRGDTEAFF
CDR3nt: TGTGCCAGCAGCTATAGGGGTGACACTGAAGCTTTCTTT

abundance: NA
d_gene: TRBD2
v_gene: TRBV19
j_gene: TRBJ2-3
CDR3aa: CASRTGGRSTDTQYF
CDR3nt: TGTGCCAGTAGAACGGGCGGGAGATCCACAGATACGCAGTATTTT

abundance: NA
d_gene: NA
v_gene: TRBV10-3
j_gene: TRBJ1-1
CDR3aa: CAISVGQMNTEAFF
CDR3nt: TGTGCCATCAGTGTCGGACAGATGAACACTGAAGCTTTCTTT

abundance: NA
d_gene: TRBD1
v_gene: TRBV29-1
j_gene: TRBJ1-1
CDR3aa: CSVEGQGTEAFF
CDR3nt: TGCAGCGTTGAGGGACAGGGGACTGAAGCTTTCTTT

abundance: NA
d_gene: TRBD1
v_gene: TRBV28
j_gene: TRBJ1-1
CDR3aa: CASSLYRGQAFF
CDR3nt: TGTGCCAGCAGTTTATACAGGGGGCAAGCTTTCTTT

abundance: NA
d_gene: NA
v_gene: TRBV6-5
j_gene: TRBJ2-1
CDR3aa: CASSYFRGSEQFF
CDR3nt: TGTGCCAGCAGTTACTTCAGGGGCAGTGAGCAGTTCTTC

abundance: NA
d_gene: NA
v_gene: TRBV20-1
j_gene: TRBJ1-2
CDR3aa: CSARDTLGYTF
CDR3nt: TGCAGTGCTAGGGACACCTTGGGCTACACCTTC

abundance: NA
d_gene: NA
v_gene: TRBV15
j_gene: TRBJ1-2
CDR3aa: CATSRTDRSYGYTF
CDR3nt: TGTGCCACCAGCAGAACGGACAGATCCTATGGCTACACCTTC

abundance: NA
d_gene: NA
v_gene: TRBV28
j_gene: TRBJ1-1
CDR3aa: CASSPPAGMNTEAFF
CDR3nt: TGTGCCAGCAGCCCTCCCGCAGGTATGAACACTGAAGCTTTCTTT

abundance: NA
d_gene: NA
v_gene: TRBV5-1
j_gene: TRBJ1-1
CDR3aa: CASSSNRGGGTEAFF
CDR3nt: TGCGCCAGCAGCTCGAACCGAGGCGGTGGAACTGAAGCTTTCTTT

abundance: NA
d_gene: TRBD1
v_gene: TRBV9
j_gene: TRBJ1-2
CDR3aa: CASSVAVRGKDGYTF
CDR3nt: TGTGCCAGCAGCGTAGCAGTCAGGGGGAAGGATGGCTACACCTTC

abundance: NA
d_gene: NA
v_gene: TRBV27
j_gene: TRBJ2-5
CDR3aa: CASKGGPIQETQYF
CDR3nt: TGTGCCAGCAAAGGGGGACCTATCCAAGAGACCCAGTACTTC

abundance: NA
d_gene: NA
v_gene: TRBV11-2
j_gene: TRBJ1-2
CDR3aa: CASTLADNYGYTF
CDR3nt: TGTGCCAGCACGCTCGCAGATAACTATGGCTACACCTTC

abundance: NA
d_gene: TRBD1
v_gene: TRBV10-3
j_gene: TRBJ1-3
CDR3aa: CAISPGTDGNTIYF
CDR3nt: TGTGCCATCAGCCCCGGGACAGACGGAAACACCATATATTTT

abundance: NA
d_gene: NA
v_gene: TRBV9
j_gene: TRBJ1-1
CDR3aa: CASGSMNTEAFF
CDR3nt: TGTGCCAGCGGCTCAATGAACACTGAAGCTTTCTTT

abundance: NA
d_gene: NA
v_gene: TRBV30
j_gene: TRBJ1-1
CDR3aa: CAWSRGMFTEAFF
CDR3nt: TGTGCCTGGAGTCGGGGTATGTTCACTGAAGCTTTCTTT

abundance: NA
d_gene: NA
v_gene: TRBV27
j_gene: TRBJ1-2
CDR3aa: CASSLEGSGYTF
CDR3nt: TGTGCCAGCAGTTTGGAGGGTTCGGGCTACACCTTC

abundance: NA
d_gene: TRBD2
v_gene: TRBV27
j_gene: TRBJ2-3
CDR3aa: CASSPLAVGVTDTQYF
CDR3nt: TGTGCCAGCAGTCCCCTAGCGGTCGGCGTCACAGATACGCAGTATTTT

abundance: NA
d_gene: TRBD1
v_gene: TRBV18
j_gene: TRBJ1-4
CDR3aa: CASSPPRTGRGNEKLFF
CDR3nt: TGTGCCAGCTCACCACCGCGGACAGGGCGTGGGAATGAAAAACTGTTTTTT

abundance: NA
d_gene: NA
v_gene: TRBV7-3
j_gene: TRBJ2-2
CDR3aa: CASSLIPRETGTGELFF
CDR3nt: TGTGCCAGCAGCTTAATCCCCCGGGAGACTGGCACCGGGGAGCTGTTTTTT

abundance: NA
d_gene: TRBD2
v_gene: TRBV11-1
j_gene: TRBJ2-7
CDR3aa: CASSLRAGESYEQYF
CDR3nt: TGTGCCAGCAGCTTAAGGGCGGGAGAGTCCTACGAGCAGTACTTC

abundance: NA
d_gene: TRBD2
v_gene: TRBV29-1
j_gene: TRBJ2-1
CDR3aa: CSLMGAGGGEQFF
CDR3nt: TGCAGCTTAATGGGGGCGGGAGGGGGTGAGCAGTTCTTC

abundance: NA
d_gene: TRBD2
v_gene: TRBV27
j_gene: TRBJ2-1
CDR3aa: CASSKTSGYYNEQFF
CDR3nt: TGTGCCAGCAGTAAAACTAGCGGCTATTACAATGAGCAGTTCTTC

abundance: NA
d_gene: NA
v_gene: TRBV27
j_gene: TRBJ2-1
CDR3aa: CASSWTTYNEQFF
CDR3nt: TGTGCCAGCAGTTGGACTACCTACAATGAGCAGTTCTTC